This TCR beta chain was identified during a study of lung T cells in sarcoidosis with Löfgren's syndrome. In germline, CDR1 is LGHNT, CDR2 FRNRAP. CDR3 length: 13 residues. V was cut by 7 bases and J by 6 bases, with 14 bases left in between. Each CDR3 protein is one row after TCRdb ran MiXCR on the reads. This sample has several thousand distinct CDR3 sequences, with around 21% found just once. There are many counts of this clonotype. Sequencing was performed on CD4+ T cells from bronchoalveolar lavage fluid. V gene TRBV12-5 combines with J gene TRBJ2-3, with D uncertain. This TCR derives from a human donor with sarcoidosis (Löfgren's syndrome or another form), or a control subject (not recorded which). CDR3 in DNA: TGTGCTAGTGAAACGAGTGTAGGGGATACGCAGTATTTT. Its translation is CASETSVGDTQYF.